This T cell receptor (beta chain) was captured in a study of blood T cell repertoires in COVID-19. Study as a whole: COVID-19 samples collected from the United States, Italy and Spain covered acute and convalescent phases. The analysed material was cDNA or gDNA that came from T cells, B-cell-depleted T cells, or PBMCs.

The CDR3 spans 14 residues. CDR1 is MNHEY and CDR2 is SMNVEV in the germline V gene (reference sequence). Trimming took 8 bases from V and 3 from J, leaving 16 bases between them. Per the study methods: How many nucleated cells were present was estimated from reference gene primer amplification. Profiled with immunoSEQ multiplex PCR; TCRdb holds only in-frame clones, not every one. The DNA was the basis for D and trimming; V, J and clone size are from that table. The sample contains about 130,000 clones, more than 70% of which appear only once. This TCR derives from a woman in her twenties or thirties who had recovered from COVID-19. Source material: peripheral blood. The chain couples TRBV27 to TRBJ2-5; unclear D gene. CDR3 loop: CASSVLGRKETQYF. In DNA, the CDR3 is TGTGCCAGCTCGGTTTTGGGCAGAAAAGAGACCCAGTACTTC.